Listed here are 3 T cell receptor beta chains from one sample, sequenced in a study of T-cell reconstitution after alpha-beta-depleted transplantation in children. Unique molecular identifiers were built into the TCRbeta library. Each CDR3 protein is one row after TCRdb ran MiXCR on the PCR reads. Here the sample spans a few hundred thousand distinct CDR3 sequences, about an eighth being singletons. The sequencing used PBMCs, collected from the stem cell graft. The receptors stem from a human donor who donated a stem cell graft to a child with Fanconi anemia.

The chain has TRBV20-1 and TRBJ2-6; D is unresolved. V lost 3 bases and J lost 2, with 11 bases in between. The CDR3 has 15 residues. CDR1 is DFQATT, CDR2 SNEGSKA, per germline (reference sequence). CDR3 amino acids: CSASRQIAGANVLTF. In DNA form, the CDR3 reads TGCAGTGCTAGCCGCCAGATAGCTGGGGCCAACGTCCTGACTTTC.

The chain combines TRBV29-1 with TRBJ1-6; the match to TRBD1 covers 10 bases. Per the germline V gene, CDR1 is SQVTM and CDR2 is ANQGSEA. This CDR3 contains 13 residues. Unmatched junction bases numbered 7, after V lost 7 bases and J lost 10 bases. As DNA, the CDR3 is TGCAGCGCCGGGGACAGGGGCAGGTCACCCCTCCACTTT. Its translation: CSAGDRGRSPLHF.

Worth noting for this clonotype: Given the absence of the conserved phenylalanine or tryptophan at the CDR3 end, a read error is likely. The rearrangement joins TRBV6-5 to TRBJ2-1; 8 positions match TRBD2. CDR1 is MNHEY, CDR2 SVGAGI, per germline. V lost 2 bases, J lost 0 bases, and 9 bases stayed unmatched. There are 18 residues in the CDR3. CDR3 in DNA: TGTGCCAGCAGTTACACATCGCCGGGGGGGAGCTCCTACAATGAGCAGTTCCTC. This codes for CASSYTSPGGSSYNEQFL.